These T cell receptor beta chains were read from a single sample in a study of post-analysis software for immune sequencing data. From the PCR reads, TCRdb called clonotypes with MiXCR, one entry per CDR3 protein. The data show roughly 800,000 distinct CDR3 sequences, with roughly 27% seen just once and about 0.5% held by the top ten. Sample: blood. The receptors come from a girl aged 5 to 17 with multiple sclerosis. CDR3s include the opening cysteine and the closing phenylalanine or tryptophan. D genes are given only for firm matches. The listing skips clone size in some rows; elsewhere it reads once, few, many or a size class.

CDR3nt: TGTGCCAGCGGGGGGGACACGATTAATGAAAAACTGTTTTTT
CDR3aa: CASGGDTINEKLFF
v_gene: TRBV25-1
j_gene: TRBJ1-4
d_gene: .
len: 14
abundance: .

CDR3nt: TGTGCCATCAGCGGTGGTCAAGGAAGGTCCTACGAGCAGTACTTC
CDR3aa: CAISGGQGRSYEQYF
v_gene: TRBV10-3
j_gene: TRBJ2-7
d_gene: .
len: 15
abundance: .

CDR3nt: TGTGCCAGCAGTCAGCGGGGGACCCGCACAGATACGCAGTATTTT
CDR3aa: CASSQRGTRTDTQYF
v_gene: TRBV12-3/TRBV12-4
j_gene: TRBJ2-3
d_gene: TRBD2
len: 15
abundance: .

CDR3nt: TGCGCCAGCAGTGAGTCGAAACTAGCCGACTCCTACAATGAGCAGTTCTTC
CDR3aa: CASSESKLADSYNEQFF
v_gene: TRBV10-2
j_gene: TRBJ2-1
d_gene: .
len: 17
abundance: .

CDR3nt: TGTGCCAGCAGCCCCCCGAAGGGGAGACAGTACTTC
CDR3aa: CASSPPKGRQYF
v_gene: TRBV28
j_gene: TRBJ2-7
d_gene: .
len: 12
abundance: .

CDR3nt: TGTGCCAGCAGTTGGAGACAGGGGGCTGACGAGCAGTACTTC
CDR3aa: CASSWRQGADEQYF
v_gene: TRBV6-6
j_gene: TRBJ2-7
d_gene: TRBD1
len: 14
abundance: few

CDR3nt: TGTGCCAGCAGTTTTTTGAATACGCAGTATTTT
CDR3aa: CASSFLNTQYF
v_gene: TRBV27
j_gene: TRBJ2-3
d_gene: .
len: 11
abundance: .

CDR3nt: TGCAGTGCTGAAGGACTACCAATTACCTACGAACAGTACTTC
CDR3aa: CSAEGLPITYEQYF
v_gene: TRBV20-1
j_gene: TRBJ2-7
d_gene: .
len: 14
abundance: few

CDR3nt: TGTGCCACCAGCAGAGATTCGGGACTAGCGGGAGAGACCCAGTACTTC
CDR3aa: CATSRDSGLAGETQYF
v_gene: TRBV15
j_gene: TRBJ2-5
d_gene: TRBD2
len: 16
abundance: few

CDR3nt: TGTGCCAGCAGCGTAGGAGCTGACAGGGGTCCGTTCTCTGGGGCCAACGTCCTGACTTTC
CDR3aa: CASSVGADRGPFSGANVLTF
v_gene: TRBV9
j_gene: TRBJ2-6
d_gene: TRBD1
len: 20
abundance: .

CDR3nt: TGTGCCAGCAGGGACGGGCTAACTGAAGCTTTCTTT
CDR3aa: CASRDGLTEAFF
v_gene: TRBV28
j_gene: TRBJ1-1
d_gene: .
len: 12
abundance: .

CDR3nt: TGCGCCAGCAGCTTGGTCTACCGACAGGGGCCATACAATGAGCAGTTCTTC
CDR3aa: CASSLVYRQGPYNEQFF
v_gene: TRBV5-1
j_gene: TRBJ2-1
d_gene: TRBD1
len: 17
abundance: .

CDR3nt: TGTGCCAGCAGTTTATCCGCCGGCGTACCGTACCAAGAGACCCAGTACTTC
CDR3aa: CASSLSAGVPYQETQYF
v_gene: TRBV28
j_gene: TRBJ2-5
d_gene: .
len: 17
abundance: once

CDR3nt: TGTGCCAGCAGCCCGGGACTAGAGAAGTATTTT
CDR3aa: CASSPGLEKYF
v_gene: TRBV7-9
j_gene: TRBJ2-3
d_gene: TRBD2
len: 11
abundance: .

CDR3nt: TGCGCCAGCAGCACTTTAGCGGGGGGGCACGAGACCCAGTACTTC
CDR3aa: CASSTLAGGHETQYF
v_gene: TRBV5-1
j_gene: TRBJ2-5
d_gene: TRBD2
len: 15
abundance: .

CDR3nt: TGTGCCAGCAGCATCCTGCGGGGAGGCAATTCACCCCTCCACTTT
CDR3aa: CASSILRGGNSPLHF
v_gene: TRBV5-5
j_gene: TRBJ1-6
d_gene: .
len: 15
abundance: .